This TCR beta chain appears in the sequencing data of a study of PD-1 blockade in classical Hodgkin lymphoma. Relapses following autologous stem cell transplantation were seen in all patients, with brentuximab vedotin exposure varying. Trimming pared 4 bases from V and 6 bases from J, leaving 7 bases between. CDR3 size: 12 residues. Germline V gene lookup returns CDR1 SNHLY and CDR2 FYNNEI. Profiled with immunoSEQ multiplex PCR; TCRdb holds only in-frame clones, not every one. The table has some 15,000 clones, around 83% seen once. In its sample, this clone was seen once. The sequence was obtained from a human donor with classical Hodgkin lymphoma. The J gene is TRBJ2-1, the V gene TRBV2, with D possibly matching TRBD1 (6 bases). The sample here was peripheral blood mononuclear cells (PBMCs), taken before the second cycle of nivolumab. The CDR3 sequence: CASSGQVNEQFF. CDR3 bases: TGTGCCAGCAGTGGACAGGTCAATGAGCAGTTCTTC.